A single T cell receptor beta chain is shown here with its context. This entry comes from a study of radiation and T cells in renal cell carcinoma. As for the study in general: Nephrectomy followed 15 Gy stereotactic body radiation by 4 weeks.

Time point: blood 2 weeks post-SBRT. Treatment of the sample: 15 Gy SBRT to primary tumor, nephrectomy 4 weeks later. Blood was sampled at baseline, 2 weeks and 4 weeks after SBRT. The tumor was a clear cell renal cell carcinoma. The protocol was immunoSEQ multiplex PCR, while the TCRdb copy is restricted to in-frame clones and leaves out a portion. The sample carries some 80,000 clones, approximately 83% recorded once. This TCR came from a woman aged 50 to 60 with renal cell carcinoma. This sample comprised blood, obtained from a patient whose treatment included radiotherapy and nephrectomy.

CDR3 sequence (DNA): TGTGCCAGCAGCTTAGGAGGGGCGTATGGCTACACCTTC. Its translation: CASSLGGAYGYTF. The rearrangement links TRBV7-2 to TRBJ1-2, with D possibly matching TRBD1 (5 bases). V was cut by 1 base and J by 5 bases, with 8 bases left in between. CDR3 length: 13 residues. Germline values: CDR1 SGHTA, CDR2 FQGNSA. Full variable domain (remainder filled in from reference TRBV7-2 and TRBJ1-2): GAGVSQSPSNKVTEKGKDVELRCDPISGHTALYWYRQSLGQGLEFLIYFQGNSAPDKSGLPSDRFSAERTGGSVSTLTIQRTQQEDSAVYLCASSLGGAYGYTFGSGTRLTVV.